This T cell receptor (beta chain) stems from a study of identifying expanded T cells in peripheral blood. Overall study results and limits: Two-week clone count variance significantly increased as total template count grew. Over approximately two and four weeks, about 15 and 19 clones changed, versus around 1.3 between replicates.

This CDR3 is built from 13 residues. V was pared by 2 bases and J by 8 bases, with 10 bases between. Germline V gives CDR1 MNHEY, CDR2 SVGAGI. The repertoire was sequenced with immunoSEQ multiplex PCR; TCRdb's copy has only in-frame clones and lacks some. This table holds fewer than 85,000 clones, about 88% found once. Healthy donors had no documented immune events, such as infections, while sampled. Details on this clone: Its matching antigen is unknown.

The sequence derives from a person aged 18 to 75 in good health. The chain recombines TRBV6-5 with TRBJ2-1, with unresolved D. The sample taken for sequencing was blood. CDR3 nucleotides: TGTGCCAGCAGTTACCGTCTTCTCGATGAGCAGTTCTTC. Its protein product is CASSYRLLDEQFF.